This entry describes one T cell receptor beta chain. The data belong to a study of blood T cell repertoires in COVID-19. In the study overall: The origin of the acute and convalescent COVID-19 samples was the United States, Italy and Spain. Sources were T cells, B-cell-depleted T cells, or PBMCs; the material itself was cDNA or gDNA.

In the authors' workflow: Amplification with reference gene primers provided the estimates of nucleated cell counts. TCRdb's table, derived via immunoSEQ multiplex PCR, lists solely in-frame clones and lacks some. V, J and clone size reflect that table, while D and trimming were determined from the DNA. The table records approximately 300,000 clones, roughly 91% of them present only once. V shed 6 bases and J 8 bases; nucleotides not matched to a gene: 10. The germline V gene encodes CDR1 KGHSH and CDR2 LQKENI. The CDR3 runs 15 residues. The chain is built from TRBV18 and TRBJ1-6; 7 bases are a match to TRBD1. This receptor was obtained from a man younger than 40 with acute or convalescent COVID-19. The material sequenced was peripheral blood. CDR3 region: CASSTGDEGDSPLHF. In DNA form, the CDR3 reads TGTGCCAGCTCCACAGGGGATGAAGGGGATTCACCCCTCCACTTT.